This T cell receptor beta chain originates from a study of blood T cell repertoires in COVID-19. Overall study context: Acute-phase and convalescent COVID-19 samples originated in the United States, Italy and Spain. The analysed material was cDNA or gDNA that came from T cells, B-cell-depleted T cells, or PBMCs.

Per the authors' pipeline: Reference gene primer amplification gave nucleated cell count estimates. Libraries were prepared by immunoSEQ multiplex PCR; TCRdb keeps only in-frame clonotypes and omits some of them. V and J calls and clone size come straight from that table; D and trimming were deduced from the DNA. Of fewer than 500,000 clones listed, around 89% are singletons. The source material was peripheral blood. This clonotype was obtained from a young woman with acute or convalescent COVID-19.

Written as DNA, the CDR3 is TGTGCCAGCAGCTTGGACAGGGGTACCTACGAGCAGTACTTC. This encodes CASSLDRGTYEQYF. The chain is built from TRBV5-6 and TRBJ2-7; TRBD1 agrees at 7 bases. Losses at the gene ends were 0 bases for V and 2 bases for J; bases not matched to a gene: 2. This CDR3 comprises 14 residues. Per germline, CDR1 SGHDT and CDR2 YYEEEE.